These 25 T cell receptor beta chains originate from one sample sequenced in a study of cytomegalovirus exposure and HLA in healthy donors. The repertoire was sequenced with immunoSEQ multiplex PCR; TCRdb's copy has only in-frame clones and lacks some. The sample yields 40,000 to 60,000 clones, 94% seen once. Sample: PBMCs. These receptors all come from a woman aged 18 to 35 in good health and CMV-seropositive.

The chain is built from TRBV6-5 and TRBJ2-1; 13 nucleotides match TRBD2. Germline CDR1 reads MNHEY; CDR2 reads SVGAGI. With 7 bases clipped from V and 7 bases from J, the junction kept 7 bases outside the gene matches. This CDR3 has 15 residues. This CDR3 reads CASILLAGGWNEQFF. CDR3 DNA: TGTGCCAGCATCTTACTAGCGGGAGGGTGGAATGAGCAGTTCTTC.

In DNA, the CDR3 is TGTGCCAGCAGCCCGAGGGGTATACAGGGGGCGGATGAAAAACTGTTTTTT. Its protein product is CASSPRGIQGADEKLFF. The chain joins TRBV11-3 to TRBJ1-4; 9 bases map to TRBD1. In germline, CDR1 is SGHNT, CDR2 YENEEA. There are 17 residues in the CDR3. The ends lost 5 bases at V and 6 bases at J; junction bases unmatched: 13.

This sequence joins TRBV28 and TRBJ1-2; possible D gene TRBD1, 5 bases. CDR3 length: 16 amino acids. CDR1 and CDR2 from the germline V gene are MDHEN and SYDVKM. Trimming removed 5 bases from V and 4 bases from J, with 20 bases in between. The CDR3 DNA is TGTGCCAGCAGTGAAGGCGACAGTCTCGTAATCTATGGCTACACCTTC. Translation gives CASSEGDSLVIYGYTF.

The chain has TRBV5-4 and TRBJ1-2; D gene ambiguous. This CDR3 is built from 17 residues. V dropped 4 bases and J dropped 2 bases, with 21 bases sitting between them. Germline CDR1 is SGHNT and CDR2 is YYREEE (reference sequence). The CDR3 DNA sequence: TGTGCCAGCAGCCAAGGTCCGAAACAAACGACAAACTATGGCTACACCTTC. It specifies CASSQGPKQTTNYGYTF.

The sample holds one count of this clone. J is TRBJ1-1 and V is TRBV5-6, with D possibly TRBD1 on 6 matching bases. The germline CDR1 and CDR2 sequences are SGHDT and YYEEEE. The CDR3 contains 14 residues. Trimming removed 3 bases at V and 1 base at J, with 10 bases between. The CDR3 bases are TGTGCCAGCAGCTCGTCGACAGGGAACACTGAAGCTTTCTTT. Protein product: CASSSSTGNTEAFF.

This rearrangement joins TRBV12-5 to TRBJ2-1; TRBD2 matches 8 bases. The CDR3 consists of 15 residues. The junction had 3 bases not matched to a gene; V was cut back by 5 bases and J by 0 bases. Germline V gene lookup returns CDR1 LGHNT and CDR2 FRNRAP. The CDR3 DNA sequence: TGTGCTAGTGGTCCGAGCGGGAGCTCCTACAATGAGCAGTTCTTC. As protein: CASGPSGSSYNEQFF.

V is TRBV2 and J is TRBJ2-2; TRBD2 matches at 14 bases. Unmatched junction bases numbered 4, after V lost 7 bases and J lost 0 bases. Germline V CDR1 and CDR2: SNHLY, FYNNEI. There are 17 residues in the CDR3. The CDR3 sequence: CASTTSGRAANTGELFF. The CDR3, as DNA: TGTGCCAGCACGACTAGCGGGAGGGCCGCGAACACCGGGGAGCTGTTTTTT.

The chain is built from TRBV29-1 and TRBJ2-1, with D perhaps matching TRBD2 (6 bases). Trimming pared 0 bases from V and 8 bases from J, leaving 17 bases between. CDR1 and CDR2 from the germline V gene are SQVTM and ANQGSEA. The CDR3 runs 15 residues. The CDR3 DNA is TGCAGCGTTGAAGAAGTTGGCGGGATGGGGGATGAGCAGTTCTTC. Translating gives CSVEEVGGMGDEQFF.

The chain recombines TRBV5-1 with TRBJ2-7; 10 bases fit TRBD2. Germline values: CDR1 SGHRS, CDR2 YFSETQ. The length of the CDR3 is 16 residues. V was clipped by 0 bases and J by 4 bases; unmatched bases: 7. Here the CDR3 DNA reads TGCGCCAGCAGCTTGGGCCTAGCGGGAGTGTCTTACGAGCAGTACTTC. Amino acids: CASSLGLAGVSYEQYF.

The gene calls are TRBV27 and TRBJ2-7, with 7 bases lining up with TRBD1. CDR3 length: 14 amino acids. Germline values: CDR1 MNHEY, CDR2 SMNVEV (reference sequence). After removal of 6 bases from V and 3 bases from J, the junction contained 8 bases not matched to a gene. The CDR3 spells CASSTNRDSYEQYF. As DNA, the CDR3 is TGTGCCAGCAGCACTAACCGGGACAGCTACGAGCAGTACTTC.

V is TRBV2 and J is TRBJ2-2; 9 nucleotides align to TRBD2. This CDR3 spans 17 amino acids. V dropped 2 bases and J dropped 3; count of bases not matched to a gene: 7. In germline, CDR1 is SNHLY, CDR2 FYNNEI. The CDR3 nucleotides are TGTGCCAGCAGTGAAATAGCGGGAGAAGGTTACACCGGGGAGCTGTTTTTT. Amino acids: CASSEIAGEGYTGELFF.

This rearrangement joins TRBV28 to TRBJ2-7; maybe TRBD1 (6 bases). Germline V gives CDR1 MDHEN, CDR2 SYDVKM. Trimming removed 5 bases at V and 2 bases at J, with 19 bases between. CDR3 length: 16 amino acids. The CDR3 DNA reads as TGTGCCAGCAGTCCCCAACAGGGATTGAGGACCTACGAGCAGTACTTC. It translates to CASSPQQGLRTYEQYF.

J is TRBJ2-7 and V is TRBV6-1, with 10 bases aligning to TRBD1. The length of the CDR3 is 15 residues. The V and J ends lost 5 bases and 2 bases, in that order; junction bases with no gene match: 6. CDR1 is MNHNS, CDR2 SASEGT, per germline. The CDR3 region is CASSTGTGAAYEQYF. CDR3 bases: TGTGCCAGCAGTACCGGGACAGGGGCTGCCTACGAGCAGTACTTC.

The chain links TRBV19 to TRBJ2-1; TRBD2 is a possible D gene (7 bases). This CDR3 has 15 amino acids. CDR1 and CDR2 from the germline V gene are LNHDA and SQIVND (reference sequence). The germline V and J ends were trimmed by 3 bases and 3 bases, with 12 bases remaining between them. DNA for the CDR3: TGTGCCAGTAGTATGGGGGGGCCCTTCTACAATGAGCAGTTCTTC. This translates into CASSMGGPFYNEQFF.

The rearrangement links TRBV6-5 to TRBJ2-7; maybe TRBD2 (5 bases). Trimming stripped 10 bases from V and 1 base from J, with 20 bases between. CDR1 is MNHEY and CDR2 is SVGAGI in the germline V gene. This CDR3 contains 15 residues. CDR3 sequence (DNA): TGTGCCACCACTAGGCGGACGGCGGCTTCCTACGAGCAGTACTTC. Protein sequence: CATTRRTAASYEQYF.

The genes are TRBV12-1 and TRBJ2-7; TRBD2 is taken as the D call from the table, unchecked against the DNA. TRBV12-1 constitutes a pseudogene. The CDR3 runs to 15 residues. CDR3 in DNA: TGTGCCAGCAGAGTCTTAGCGGGTTCCTCCTACGAGCAGTACTTC. It specifies CASRVLAGSSYEQYF.

V usage is TRBV28 and J usage is TRBJ1-1; maybe TRBD1 (5 bases). Germline loops: CDR1 MDHEN, CDR2 SYDVKM. The CDR3 spans 15 residues. Trimming cost V 1 base and J 5 bases, with 14 bases left between them. The CDR3 protein is CASSLSGAGRTEAFF. The DNA of the CDR3 is TGTGCCAGCAGTTTATCCGGTGCAGGGCGAACTGAAGCTTTCTTT.

The V gene is TRBV11-3, the J gene TRBJ2-1; D remains ambiguous. V gave up 1 base and J gave up 4 bases, with 5 bases separating them. Looked up from germline, CDR1 is SGHNT and CDR2 is YENEEA. The CDR3 sequence is 13 residues long. CDR3 region: CASSLAEYNEQFF. DNA for the CDR3: TGTGCCAGCAGCTTAGCGGAGTACAATGAGCAGTTCTTC.

The chain links TRBV28 to TRBJ1-1, with 9 nucleotides matching TRBD1. V shed 3 bases and J 6 bases; nucleotides not matched to a gene: 5. The germline CDR1 and CDR2 sequences are MDHEN and SYDVKM. CDR3 size: 14 residues. CDR3 sequence reads: CASSLQQGASEAFF. The CDR3 DNA is TGTGCCAGCAGTTTGCAACAGGGGGCCTCTGAAGCTTTCTTT.

V and J are TRBV19 and TRBJ1-1; D is ambiguous. The CDR3 totals 15 residues. Germline V gene data show CDR1 as LNHDA and CDR2 as SQIVND (reference sequence). Trimming pared 3 bases from V and 1 base from J, leaving 12 bases between. CDR3 region: CASSIYAGPNTEAFF. The CDR3 nucleotides are TGTGCCAGTAGTATTTACGCGGGCCCGAACACTGAAGCTTTCTTT.

This sequence joins TRBV7-9 and TRBJ2-5, with 8 bases that match TRBD2. The CDR3 loop spans 18 amino acids. V dropped 1 base and J dropped 1; count of bases not matched to a gene: 11. Germline lookup yields CDR1 SEHNR and CDR2 FQNEAQ (reference sequence). The CDR3 DNA reads as TGTGCCAGCAGCTTAGGAGTCGGGGCGGGAGGATTCCAAGAGACCCAGTACTTC. The encoded protein is CASSLGVGAGGFQETQYF.

The V call is TRBV15, the J call TRBJ1-3; TRBD1 matches at 8 bases. CDR1 and CDR2 from the germline V gene are LNHNV and YYDKDF (reference sequence). CDR3 length equals 18 residues. V was clipped by 0 bases and J by 4 bases; unmatched bases: 11. The CDR3 protein is CATSRDLVQGERGNTIYF. CDR3 bases: TGTGCCACCAGCAGAGATTTAGTACAGGGGGAGCGCGGAAACACCATATATTTT.

The chain uses TRBV19 and TRBJ1-2; 7 bases agree with TRBD1. CDR1 and CDR2 from the germline V gene are LNHDA and SQIVND (reference sequence). This CDR3 comprises 13 residues. J was trimmed by 4 bases and V by 5 bases; bases with no gene match: 4. This CDR3 reads CASSETGPYGYTF. CDR3 bases: TGTGCCAGTAGTGAGACAGGGCCCTATGGCTACACCTTC.

V gene TRBV9 combines with J gene TRBJ2-5, with TRBD2 matching 8 bases. Germline trimming cut 2 bases from V and 5 bases from J; bases unmatched to any gene: 2. Germline V gene sequence: CDR1 SGDLS, CDR2 YYNGEE. The CDR3 is made up of 13 amino acids. The CDR3 nucleotides read TGTGCCAGCAGCGTCCGACTAGCGGAGACCCAGTACTTC. Residues: CASSVRLAETQYF.

The chain employs TRBV9 and TRBJ2-2; 9 positions match TRBD2. Germline values: CDR1 SGDLS, CDR2 YYNGEE. This CDR3 has 15 residues. Unmatched junction bases numbered 5, after V lost 2 bases and J lost 6 bases. CDR3 sequence: CASSVFSGSSGELFF. Written as DNA, the CDR3 is TGTGCCAGCAGCGTGTTTAGCGGGAGCTCCGGGGAGCTGTTTTTT.